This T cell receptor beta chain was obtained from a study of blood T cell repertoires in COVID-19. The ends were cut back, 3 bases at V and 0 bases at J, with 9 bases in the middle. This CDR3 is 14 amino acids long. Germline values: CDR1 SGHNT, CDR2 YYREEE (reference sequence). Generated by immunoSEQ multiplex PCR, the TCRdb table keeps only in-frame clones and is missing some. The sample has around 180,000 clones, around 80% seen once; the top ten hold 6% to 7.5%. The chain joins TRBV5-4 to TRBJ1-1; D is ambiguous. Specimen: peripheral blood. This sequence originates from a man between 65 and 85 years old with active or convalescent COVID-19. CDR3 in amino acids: CASSSGGMNTEAFF. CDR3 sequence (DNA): TGTGCCAGCAGCTCCGGAGGGATGAACACTGAAGCTTTCTTT.